Each of the 20 T cell receptor beta chains below was sequenced from the same sample in a study of blood T cells in healthy people across ages. Alongside a J-beta primer mix, a sample-barcoded 5' primer served in a second PCR lasting about 7 to 12 cycles. TCRdb re-derived calls from the 5' RACE reads in MiXCR, one entry per CDR3 protein. Of about 1.7 million distinct CDR3 sequences listed, 28% were seen once; the top ten hold 7.7%. The sample consisted of blood. The receptors come from a woman aged 25 to 39 in good health.

A note on this clonotype: At one boundary the junction diverges from the germline segment, which might be a read error. V is TRBV20-1 and J is TRBJ2-7; weak D call: TRBD1 (6 bases). CDR3 length: 12 amino acids. CDR1 DFQATT and CDR2 SNEGSKA come from the germline V gene (reference sequence). The CDR3 here is CSARGPSDEQYF. Written as DNA, the CDR3 is TGCAGTGCCAGGGGCCCCTCCGACGAGCAGTACTTC.

This chain connects TRBV13 to TRBJ2-7, with TRBD2 matching over 10 bases. The J call could be wrong; TRBJ2-5 is a better fit for the DNA end. Germline V gene sequence: CDR1 PRHDT, CDR2 FYEKMQ (reference sequence). This CDR3 region has 17 residues. This CDR3 is CASSLLAGALYQETQYF. The CDR3 coding sequence is TGTGCCAGCAGCTTGCTAGCGGGGGCCCTGTACCAAGAGACCCAGTACTTC.

CDR3 sequence: CASSRIAGGPDEQYF. In nucleotides, the CDR3 is TGTGCCAGCAGTCGAATAGCGGGAGGGCCTGACGAGCAGTACTTC. This chain uses TRBV7-2 with TRBJ2-7, with 11 bases that match TRBD2. CDR1 SGHTA and CDR2 FQGNSA come from the germline V gene. With 6 bases clipped from V and 5 bases from J, the junction kept 9 bases outside the gene matches. This CDR3 contains 15 residues. Full variable domain (remainder filled in from reference TRBV7-2 and TRBJ2-7): GAGVSQSPSNKVTEKGKDVELRCDPISGHTALYWYRQSLGQGLEFLIYFQGNSAPDKSGLPSDRFSAERTGGSVSTLTIQRTQQEDSAVYLCASSRIAGGPDEQYFGPGTRLTVT.

The V call is TRBV20-1, the J call TRBJ1-1; D call uncertain. The CDR3 totals 12 residues. CDR1 and CDR2 (germline): DFQATT, SNEGSKA (reference sequence). V shed 3 bases and J shed 8 bases, with 13 bases lying between them. Written as DNA, the CDR3 is TGCAGTGCTAGCCCTATGAGCCACGAAGCTTTCTTT. Translated, it gives CSASPMSHEAFF.

At least ten counts were recorded for this clonotype. V usage is TRBV20-1 and J usage is TRBJ2-1, with 11 bases that match TRBD2. The germline CDR1 and CDR2 sequences are DFQATT and SNEGSKA (reference sequence). The length of the CDR3 is 15 residues. Trimming cost V 3 bases and J 5 bases; bases outside gene matches: 6. The CDR3 DNA sequence: TGCAGTGCTAGGCTTTTTAGCGGGGGGGACAATGAGCAGTTCTTC. This sequence encodes CSARLFSGGDNEQFF.

The chain couples TRBV5-6 to TRBJ2-2; D is unresolved. Germline CDR1 and CDR2: SGHDT and YYEEEE. V was shortened by 2 bases and J by 7 bases, with 9 bases between the two germline ends. CDR3 length equals 13 residues. CDR3 sequence: CASSFPRSGELFF. Written as DNA, the CDR3 is TGTGCCAGCAGCTTTCCCAGGAGCGGGGAGCTGTTTTTT.

The chain recombines TRBV5-1 with TRBJ2-3, with a possible D match to TRBD2 (6 bases). The germline V gene has CDR1 SGHRS and CDR2 YFSETQ. The V end lost 1 base, the J end lost 6 bases, and 18 bases lay between the germline ends. This CDR3 comprises 16 residues. The CDR3 sequence: CASSLSGRGVADTQYF. DNA for the CDR3: TGCGCCAGCAGCTTGTCCGGGAGAGGGGTTGCGGATACGCAGTATTTT.

The rearrangement uses TRBV28 and TRBJ2-5, with D tentatively TRBD2 (5 bases). V gave up 5 bases and J gave up 0 bases, with 16 bases separating them. The CDR3 loop spans 16 amino acids. Germline assignment: CDR1 MDHEN and CDR2 SYDVKM. CDR3 residues: CASSLTNPGDQETQYF. DNA for the CDR3: TGTGCCAGCAGTCTCACAAATCCCGGGGACCAAGAGACCCAGTACTTC.

This clonotype was recorded many times. The genes are TRBV10-3 and TRBJ2-3, with 10 positions matching TRBD2. The CDR3 covers 16 residues. J gave up 0 bases and V 6 bases, and 6 bases lay outside the gene matches. Germline V gene lookup returns CDR1 ENHRY and CDR2 SYGVKD. The CDR3, as DNA: TGTGCCATCAGGCCCGGTAGCGGGAGGAGCACAGATACGCAGTATTTT. The encoded protein is CAIRPGSGRSTDTQYF.

This clonotype was seen a few times. The CDR3 DNA is TGTGCCAGCAGTTCCGCCGACAGGGCGTCCTACGAGCAGTACTTC. This gives the protein CASSSADRASYEQYF. The chain is built from TRBV28 and TRBJ2-7, with 7 nucleotides matching TRBD1. The CDR3 is made up of 15 amino acids. Germline assignment: CDR1 MDHEN and CDR2 SYDVKM. V lost 4 bases and J lost 1; bases outside the gene matches: 7. Complete variable domain (other parts from reference TRBV28 and TRBJ2-7): DVKVTQSSRYLVKRTGEKVFLECVQDMDHENMFWYRQDPGLGLRLIYFSYDVKMKEKGDIPEGYSVSREKKERFSLILESASTNQTSMYLCASSSADRASYEQYFGPGTRLTVT.

The J gene is TRBJ2-4, the V gene TRBV13; D is perhaps TRBD1 or TRBD2 (6 bases each). With 2 bases removed from V and 13 bases from J, the gap between germline ends came to 24 bases. The CDR3 is made up of 16 amino acids. The germline gives CDR1 PRHDT, CDR2 FYEKMQ (reference sequence). Here the CDR3 DNA reads TGTGCCAGCAGCTTACCCCGGGGGCGGGTTTTCAATGAGCAGTACTTC. Residues: CASSLPRGRVFNEQYF.

The J gene is TRBJ1-2, the V gene TRBV6-5; D unclear. Deletions cut 6 bases from V and 7 bases from J, with 18 bases between. CDR1 and CDR2 (germline): MNHEY, SVGAGI. CDR3 length: 14 residues. Written as DNA, the CDR3 is TGTGCCAGCAGGGACCAGAGCACCTATGGTGGCTACACCTTC. Translated: CASRDQSTYGGYTF.

Comments on this clonotype: One base away lies a much larger clone, so this may be a sequencing read error. V usage is TRBV20-1 and J usage is TRBJ2-1, with TRBD2 identical over 8 bases. J lost 0 bases, V lost 4 bases, and 5 bases had no gene match. Germline-derived CDR1 and CDR2 are DFQATT and SNEGSKA (reference sequence). This CDR3 contains 15 residues. CDR3 DNA sequence: TGCAGTGCTACCGGGGGGGAACTCTCCTACAATGAGCAGTTCTTC. It translates to CSATGGELSYNEQFF.

This clonotype came up a few times. The V gene is TRBV5-1, the J gene TRBJ1-4, with D maybe TRBD1 (5 bases). V was cut by 4 bases and J by 7 bases, with 11 bases left in between. The CDR3 contains 13 residues. The germline gives CDR1 SGHRS, CDR2 YFSETQ. The CDR3 coding sequence is TGCGCCAGCAGCGGTGGGACGGGTGAAAAACTGTTTTTT. As protein: CASSGGTGEKLFF.

The J gene is TRBJ2-1, the V gene TRBV20-1, with D tentatively TRBD1 (6 bases). This CDR3 is 16 amino acids long. CDR1 and CDR2 (germline): DFQATT, SNEGSKA (reference sequence). Trimming shortened V by 6 bases and J by 4 bases, and 22 bases separated the two germline ends. Here the CDR3 DNA reads TGCAGTGCCTCCAGGGTGGGGCTAGGGACATACAATGAGCAGTTCTTC. As protein: CSASRVGLGTYNEQFF.

This clonotype was observed a few times. V gene TRBV20-1 combines with J gene TRBJ2-3; D unclear. Trimming shortened V by 3 bases and J by 3 bases, and 10 bases separated the two germline ends. This CDR3 contains 13 residues. CDR1 and CDR2 (germline): DFQATT, SNEGSKA (reference sequence). The CDR3 protein is CSASLGATDTQYF. CDR3 sequence (DNA): TGCAGTGCTAGTTTAGGCGCAACAGATACGCAGTATTTT.

The V and J genes are TRBV29-1 and TRBJ1-1, with 9 bases matching TRBD1. CDR1 SQVTM and CDR2 ANQGSEA come from the germline V gene. This CDR3 contains 13 residues. Losses at the gene ends were 5 bases for V and 5 bases for J; bases not matched to a gene: 6. The CDR3 protein is CSVSDRGGTEAFF. DNA of the CDR3: TGCAGCGTTTCTGACAGGGGGGGAACTGAAGCTTTCTTT.

CDR3 amino acids: CASSSGVNTDTQYF. Here the CDR3 DNA reads TGTGCCAGCAGTTCAGGGGTTAACACAGATACGCAGTATTTT. J is TRBJ2-3 and V is TRBV21-1; the DNA was not used to check the table's D call, TRBD1. TRBV21-1 is a known pseudogene. CDR3 size: 14 residues.

This clonotype was observed at least ten times. The V call is TRBV24-1, the J call TRBJ2-5, with TRBD2 identical over 7 bases. The V and J ends lost 4 bases and 5 bases, in that order; junction bases with no gene match: 6. CDR1 is KGHDR and CDR2 is SFDVKD in the germline V gene. The CDR3 extends over 14 amino acids. This CDR3 reads CATSDPDGGETQYF. CDR3 in DNA: TGTGCCACCAGTGACCCCGACGGGGGGGAGACCCAGTACTTC.

This clonotype came up a few times. The chain has TRBV3-1 and TRBJ2-1; possibly TRBD1 for D (5 bases). Germline V lookup: CDR1 LGHDT, CDR2 YNNKEL (reference sequence). The CDR3 length is 14 residues. V was clipped by 2 bases and J by 9 bases, with 14 bases between them. The CDR3 DNA sequence: TGTGCCAGCAGCCAAAGGGGCATGGACCGTGAGCAGTTCTTC. Its translation: CASSQRGMDREQFF.